These T cell receptor beta chains were read from a single sample in a study of beta chain features in type 1 diabetes. Sequenced by immunoSEQ multiplex PCR; TCRdb stores in-frame clones only, minus some. The sample carries almost 350,000 clones, 6.5% to 10% recorded once. Sequenced input: central memory CD4+ T cells from blood. These receptors were taken from a woman between 18 and 29 years old in good health. CDR3s include the opening cysteine and the closing phenylalanine or tryptophan. D genes are given only for firm matches. Clone size is given for some rows only: seen once, a few or many times, or a class if the clone is expanded.

J gene: TRBJ1-1; D gene: .; clone size: .; V gene: TRBV4-2; CDR3 protein: CASSQRGIEAFF; CDR3 DNA: TGTGCCAGCAGCCAACGGGGAATTGAAGCTTTCTTT
J gene: TRBJ2-3; D gene: .; clone size: few; V gene: TRBV4-2; CDR3 protein: CASSYISDTQYF; CDR3 DNA: TGTGCCAGCAGCTATATATCAGATACGCAGTATTTT
J gene: TRBJ2-1; D gene: TRBD2; clone size: .; V gene: TRBV27; CDR3 protein: CASSSSGSSYNEQFF; CDR3 DNA: TGTGCCAGCAGTTCTAGCGGGAGTTCGTACAATGAGCAGTTCTTC
J gene: TRBJ1-1; D gene: .; clone size: .; V gene: TRBV18; CDR3 protein: CASSPRQREAEAFF; CDR3 DNA: TGTGCCAGCTCACCACGGCAAAGGGAGGCTGAAGCTTTCTTT
J gene: TRBJ2-5; D gene: TRBD1; clone size: .; V gene: TRBV28; CDR3 protein: CASSETGEGVETQYF; CDR3 DNA: TGTGCCAGCAGTGAGACAGGGGAAGGAGTGGAGACCCAGTACTTC
J gene: TRBJ1-5; D gene: .; clone size: once; V gene: TRBV28; CDR3 protein: CASSNQAGPQHF; CDR3 DNA: TGTGCCAGCAGCAATCAGGCGGGGCCCCAGCATTTT
J gene: TRBJ2-7; D gene: TRBD1; clone size: few; V gene: TRBV7-9; CDR3 protein: CASSFWDRGHEQYF; CDR3 DNA: TGTGCCAGCAGCTTCTGGGACAGGGGCCACGAGCAGTACTTC
J gene: TRBJ2-7; D gene: .; clone size: many; V gene: TRBV18; CDR3 protein: CASSPKAVHEQYF; CDR3 DNA: TGTGCCAGCTCACCTAAAGCGGTACACGAGCAGTACTTC
J gene: TRBJ1-3; D gene: .; clone size: few; V gene: TRBV29-1; CDR3 protein: CSALHRTSGNTIYF; CDR3 DNA: TGCAGCGCTTTACACCGAACCTCTGGAAACACCATATATTTT
J gene: TRBJ2-2; D gene: .; clone size: few; V gene: TRBV2; CDR3 protein: CATASRPNTGELFF; CDR3 DNA: TGTGCCACCGCATCGAGGCCGAACACCGGGGAGCTGTTTTTT
J gene: TRBJ1-1; D gene: .; clone size: few; V gene: TRBV4-2; CDR3 protein: CASSQDLGGRHTEAFF; CDR3 DNA: TGTGCCAGCAGCCAAGATCTGGGGGGGAGACACACTGAAGCTTTCTTT
J gene: TRBJ1-2; D gene: .; clone size: .; V gene: TRBV7-9; CDR3 protein: CASSLASGNYGYTF; CDR3 DNA: TGTGCCAGCAGCTTAGCATCAGGGAACTATGGCTACACCTTC
J gene: TRBJ2-1; D gene: TRBD2; clone size: few; V gene: TRBV6-5; CDR3 protein: CASTKREANNEQFF; CDR3 DNA: TGTGCCAGCACCAAACGGGAGGCCAACAATGAGCAGTTCTTC
J gene: TRBJ2-7; D gene: .; clone size: .; V gene: TRBV18; CDR3 protein: CASSPSGGGEQYF; CDR3 DNA: TGTGCCAGCTCACCAAGTGGGGGAGGCGAGCAGTACTTC
J gene: TRBJ2-3; D gene: .; clone size: few; V gene: TRBV29-1; CDR3 protein: CSADGGPLGPDTQYF; CDR3 DNA: TGCAGCGCCGACGGGGGGCCGCTAGGTCCAGATACGCAGTATTTT
J gene: TRBJ2-1; D gene: TRBD1; clone size: .; V gene: TRBV11-2; CDR3 protein: CASSWTGEGQSEQFF; CDR3 DNA: TGTGCCAGCAGCTGGACAGGGGAGGGACAATCTGAGCAGTTCTTC
J gene: TRBJ1-4; D gene: .; clone size: few; V gene: TRBV7-9; CDR3 protein: CASSLMGKLFF; CDR3 DNA: TGTGCCAGCAGCCTGATGGGGAAACTGTTTTTT
J gene: TRBJ2-7; D gene: TRBD1; clone size: few; V gene: TRBV18; CDR3 protein: CASSPPQGVRYYEQYF; CDR3 DNA: TGTGCCAGCTCACCACCCCAGGGGGTAAGGTACTACGAGCAGTACTTC
J gene: TRBJ2-1; D gene: TRBD2; clone size: few; V gene: TRBV11-2; CDR3 protein: CASSFRLAASNEQFF; CDR3 DNA: TGTGCCAGCAGCTTCCGACTAGCGGCCAGCAATGAGCAGTTCTTC
J gene: TRBJ2-5; D gene: TRBD2; clone size: .; V gene: TRBV2; CDR3 protein: CASSKLAGGGAYETQYF; CDR3 DNA: TGTGCCAGCAGTAAACTAGCGGGAGGGGGCGCGTATGAGACCCAGTACTTC
J gene: TRBJ2-1; D gene: TRBD2; clone size: .; V gene: TRBV14; CDR3 protein: CASSQEALAGGWYNEQFF; CDR3 DNA: TGTGCCAGCAGCCAAGAGGCTCTTGCGGGAGGGTGGTACAATGAGCAGTTCTTC
J gene: TRBJ2-5; D gene: TRBD2; clone size: .; V gene: TRBV2; CDR3 protein: CASGGLAGVGETQYF; CDR3 DNA: TGTGCCAGCGGGGGACTAGCGGGTGTTGGGGAGACCCAGTACTTC
J gene: TRBJ2-4; D gene: TRBD1; clone size: few; V gene: TRBV29-1; CDR3 protein: CSGIPGQGINIQYF; CDR3 DNA: TGCAGCGGGATCCCGGGACAGGGTATAAACATTCAGTACTTC
J gene: TRBJ2-1; D gene: .; clone size: few; V gene: TRBV7-3; CDR3 protein: CASSSSGEQFF; CDR3 DNA: TGTGCCAGCAGCTCTAGTGGTGAGCAGTTCTTC